One sample yielded the 15 T cell receptor beta chains listed below, sequenced in a study of vaccination and CD4 T cells after COVID-19. The antigens of these receptors remain unknown. The Oncomine TCR Beta short-read assay sequenced DNA from cultured CD4+ T cells. MiXCR, applied by TCRdb to the PCR reads, yields one record per CDR3 protein. The table includes 16,000 or so distinct CDR3 sequences, about two fifths detected once. The treatment is: roughly 10-day PBMC culture with coronavirus spike peptide pools or control peptides (ViraFEST assay). Sample: CD4+ T cells from blood, cultured in vitro, taken after SARS-CoV-2 vaccination. These TCRs come from a human donor who had recovered from COVID-19.

The table lists this clonotype with a few counts. The chain couples TRBV6-2 or TRBV6-3 to TRBJ1-4; 10 bases match TRBD1. The CDR3 contains 16 residues. V gave up 3 bases and J gave up 8 bases; unmatched junction bases: 9. Germline CDR1 is MNHEY and CDR2 is SVGEGT. For the CDR3, the DNA is TGTGCCAGCAGTTATTCGGCTGGGACAGGGGAGGAAAAACTGTTTTTT. Translated, it gives CASSYSAGTGEEKLFF.

The rearrangement links TRBV2 to TRBJ2-5; D is tentatively TRBD1 or TRBD2 (6 bases each). The V gene's germline CDR1 is SNHLY and CDR2 FYNNEI. Trimming took 2 bases from V and 4 from J, leaving 20 bases between them. This CDR3 has 17 residues. This CDR3 is CASSELPSGARRETQYF. The CDR3 DNA is TGTGCCAGCAGTGAATTACCCTCGGGGGCGCGTCGAGAGACCCAGTACTTC. The full variable domain, completed using reference TRBV2 and TRBJ2-5, is EPEVTQTPSHQVTQMGQEVILRCVPISNHLYFYWYRQILGQKVEFLVSFYNNEISEKSEIFDDQFSVERPDGSNFTLKIRSTKLEDSAMYFCASSELPSGARRETQYFGPGTRLLVL.

Regarding this clonotype: The junction does not match germline at one end; this may be a read error. The V call is TRBV7-2, the J call TRBJ1-5; possibly TRBD1 for D (5 bases). Germline CDR1 is SGHTA and CDR2 is FQGNSA. The CDR3 has 14 amino acids. The DNA of the CDR3 is TGTGCCAACAGCTCGGGACGGGCTCGTCAGCCCCAGCATTTT. Its translation is CANSSGRARQPQHF.

A few counts support this clonotype. The J gene is TRBJ1-2, the V gene TRBV7-2; 7 positions agree with TRBD1. With V trimmed by 5 bases and J by 4 bases, 13 bases remained unmatched. Germline values: CDR1 SGHTA, CDR2 FQGNSA. This CDR3 has 16 residues. The CDR3 loop reads CASSVIGTVNRYGYTF. The DNA of the CDR3 is TGTGCCAGCAGCGTGATAGGGACAGTAAACCGCTATGGCTACACCTTC.

This clonotype has only a few counts. The rearrangement joins TRBV7-9 to TRBJ2-2; 9 nucleotides line up with TRBD2. Germline V CDR1 and CDR2: SEHNR, FQNEAQ (reference sequence). V was pared by 2 bases and J by 7 bases, with 11 bases of the junction left unmatched. The CDR3 runs to 17 residues. The CDR3 spells CASSLPISGRLVGELFF. CDR3 coding DNA: TGTGCCAGCAGCTTACCTATTAGCGGGAGATTGGTCGGGGAGCTGTTTTTT.

The rearrangement uses TRBV20-1 and TRBJ1-6, with a weak D call TRBD1 (6 bases). The V and J ends lost 3 bases and 2 bases respectively, with 11 bases between them. This CDR3 region has 15 residues. Germline V gene lookup returns CDR1 DFQATT and CDR2 SNEGSKA (reference sequence). This CDR3 is CSASGGGPYNSPLHF. The CDR3 DNA reads as TGCAGTGCTAGTGGCGGGGGCCCCTATAATTCACCCCTCCACTTT.

This chain uses TRBV4-2 with TRBJ2-7, with TRBD2 as a possible D gene (5 bases). Germline values: CDR1 LGHNA, CDR2 YNFKEQ. V was shortened by 4 bases and J by 0 bases, with 7 bases between the two germline ends. The CDR3 consists of 13 residues. For the CDR3, the DNA is TGTGCCAGCAGCCCGGACTTCTCCTACGAGCAGTACTTC. It codes for CASSPDFSYEQYF.

This chain uses TRBV20-1 with TRBJ2-5; 7 positions agree with TRBD1. The CDR3 is made up of 14 amino acids. The V segment lost 5 bases and the J segment 1 base; nucleotides outside the gene matches: 7. Germline V gene sequence: CDR1 DFQATT, CDR2 SNEGSKA (reference sequence). The CDR3 sequence is CSAGLRTGQETQYF. CDR3 nucleotides: TGCAGTGCTGGCCTCCGGACAGGCCAAGAGACCCAGTACTTC.

A few counts support this clonotype. The gene calls are TRBV20-1 and TRBJ2-3; tentatively, D is TRBD1 (5 bases). The CDR3 length is 13 residues. With 1 base removed from V and 5 bases from J, the gap between germline ends came to 10 bases. CDR1 DFQATT and CDR2 SNEGSKA come from the germline V gene (reference sequence). This CDR3 reads CSARGDSLDTQYF. The CDR3 nucleotides read TGCAGTGCTAGAGGTGACAGCCTAGATACGCAGTATTTT.

This rearrangement joins TRBV24-1 to TRBJ2-1; possibly TRBD1 for D (5 bases). There are 13 residues in the CDR3. Germline V gene sequence: CDR1 KGHDR, CDR2 SFDVKD. V was pared by 8 bases and J by 0 bases, with 7 bases between. CDR3 sequence (DNA): TGTGCCACCACAGGGAACTCCTACAATGAGCAGTTCTTC. Translated: CATTGNSYNEQFF.

In its sample, this clonotype was seen a few times. J is TRBJ2-7 and V is TRBV21-1; the table's TRBD2 call for D was not verified on the DNA. TRBV21-1 is a pseudogene segment. The CDR3 has 14 amino acids. The CDR3 bases are TGTGCCAGCAGCAAAGACCTGACTACGAGGGAGCAGTACTTC. This sequence encodes CASSKDLTTREQYF.

The table lists this clonotype with a few counts. V usage is TRBV24-1 and J usage is TRBJ1-1; 7 bases match TRBD1. V lost 10 bases to trimming and J lost 3 bases; unmatched junction nucleotides: 7. The CDR3 is made up of 13 amino acids. The V gene's germline CDR1 is KGHDR and CDR2 SFDVKD. CDR3 residues: CATRRTGDTEAFF. CDR3 nucleotides: TGTGCCACGAGACGAACAGGGGACACTGAAGCTTTCTTT.

The V and J genes are TRBV15 and TRBJ2-6; 8 nucleotides match TRBD1. The CDR3 length is 18 residues. The germline gives CDR1 LNHNV, CDR2 YYDKDF (reference sequence). Germline trimming cut 1 base from V and 0 bases from J; bases unmatched to any gene: 5. CDR3 DNA: TGTGCCACCAGCAGAGTGGACAGGGATTACTCTGGGGCCAACGTCCTGACTTTC. As protein: CATSRVDRDYSGANVLTF.

By its share, this clonotype is large. This chain links TRBV7-6 with TRBJ2-5; maybe TRBD1 (7 bases). The V gene lost 4 bases and the J gene lost 4 bases, with 16 bases spanning the gap. CDR1 SGHVS and CDR2 FNYEAQ come from the germline V gene. This CDR3 region has 15 residues. The CDR3 sequence is CASSYRAQGGETQYF. The CDR3 nucleotides read TGTGCCAGCAGCTACAGGGCCCAGGGGGGAGAGACCCAGTACTTC.

This chain connects TRBV20-1 to TRBJ2-4; 13 positions match TRBD2. This CDR3 comprises 17 residues. In germline, CDR1 is DFQATT, CDR2 SNEGSKA (reference sequence). The trim removed 6 bases at V and 0 bases at J, leaving 8 bases unmatched. CDR3 sequence reads: CSAHGTSGTIAKNIQYF. CDR3 in DNA: TGCAGTGCGCACGGGACTAGCGGGACGATAGCCAAAAACATTCAGTACTTC.